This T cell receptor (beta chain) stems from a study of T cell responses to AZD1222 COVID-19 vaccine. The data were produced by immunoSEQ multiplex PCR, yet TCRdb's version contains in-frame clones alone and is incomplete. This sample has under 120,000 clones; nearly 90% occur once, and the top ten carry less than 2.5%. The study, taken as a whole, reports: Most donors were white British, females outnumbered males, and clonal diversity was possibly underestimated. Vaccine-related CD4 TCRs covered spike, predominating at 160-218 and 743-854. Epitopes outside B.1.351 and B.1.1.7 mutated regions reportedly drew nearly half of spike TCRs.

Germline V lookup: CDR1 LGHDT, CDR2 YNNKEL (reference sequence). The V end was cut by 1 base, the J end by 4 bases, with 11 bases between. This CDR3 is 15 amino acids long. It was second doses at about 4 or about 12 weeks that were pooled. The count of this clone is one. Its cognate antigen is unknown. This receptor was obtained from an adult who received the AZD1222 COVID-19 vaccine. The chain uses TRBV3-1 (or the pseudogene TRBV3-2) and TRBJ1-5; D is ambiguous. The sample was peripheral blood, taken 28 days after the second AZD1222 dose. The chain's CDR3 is CASSQVVGLNQPQHF. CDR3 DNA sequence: TGTGCCAGCAGCCAAGTGGTCGGACTGAATCAGCCCCAGCATTTT.